Following are 22 T cell receptor beta chains from one sample sequenced in a study of T cells in Graves' hyperthyroidism and ophthalmopathy. The source material, RNA transcripts, was used to amplify TCR beta CDR3 regions. The HTBI set primed first-round TCR CDR3 RT-PCR. MiXCR was run by TCRdb on the multiplex PCR reads, yielding one entry per CDR3 protein. The data show hundreds of thousands of distinct CDR3 sequences, with 13% to 15% seen just once and roughly a tenth held by the top ten. The specimen was blood. The receptors stem from a woman under 30 with Graves' hyperthyroidism.

The genes are TRBV6-1 and TRBJ2-2; the match to TRBD2 covers 9 bases. Germline-derived CDR1 and CDR2 are MNHNS and SASEGT. Losses at the gene ends were 7 bases for V and 6 bases for J; bases not matched to a gene: 15. The CDR3 has 17 amino acids. CDR3: CASKPSGIVSSSGELFF. Written as DNA, the CDR3 is TGTGCCAGCAAGCCTAGCGGGATCGTAAGTTCCTCCGGGGAGCTGTTTTTT.

This clonotype turned up a few times. The V and J genes are TRBV12-3 or TRBV12-4 and TRBJ2-2; D perhaps matches TRBD1 (6 bases). The length of the CDR3 is 15 residues. Deletions cut 2 bases from V and 5 bases from J, with 12 bases between. The CDR3 DNA reads as TGTGCCAGCAGTTTAAGGGGGAGCGGTACCGGGGAGCTGTTTTTT. This gives the protein CASSLRGSGTGELFF.

Concerning this clonotype itself: A read error is possible here, since a much larger clone lies one base away. The chain recombines TRBV3-1 with TRBJ1-2; D possibly corresponds to TRBD1 (5 bases). The CDR3 is made up of 16 amino acids. Trimming pared 0 bases from V and 4 bases from J, leaving 15 bases between. Germline V gene lookup returns CDR1 LGHDT and CDR2 YNNKEL (reference sequence). The CDR3 is CASSQDLMQGFYGYTF. CDR3 in DNA: TGTGCCAGCAGCCAAGATTTGATGCAGGGATTCTATGGCTACACCTTC.

This clonotype occurred a few times. This sequence joins TRBV12-5 and TRBJ1-1, with a possible D match to TRBD1 (5 bases). The V gene lost 1 base and the J gene lost 11 bases, with 17 bases spanning the gap. The CDR3 sequence is 14 residues long. Germline V CDR1 and CDR2: LGHNT, FRNRAP. In nucleotides, the CDR3 is TGTGCTAGTGGTTTGGGGGGCACTGGGTCAGAGGCTTTCTTT. Translated, it gives CASGLGGTGSEAFF.

This clonotype was picked up many times. The gene calls are TRBV28 and TRBJ1-4, with D unclear. This CDR3 is built from 15 residues. The V end was cut by 6 bases, the J end by 0 bases, with 11 bases between. CDR1 is MDHEN and CDR2 is SYDVKM in the germline V gene. CDR3 nucleotide sequence: TGTGCCAGCAGCGCCGGGATTCCAACTAATGAAAAACTGTTTTTT. It encodes CASSAGIPTNEKLFF.

The rearrangement links TRBV7-9 to TRBJ1-1; the D gene is possibly TRBD1 (5 bases). Germline values: CDR1 SEHNR, CDR2 FQNEAQ (reference sequence). The V gene lost 1 base and the J gene lost 5 bases, with 20 bases spanning the gap. The CDR3 is made up of 17 amino acids. The CDR3 DNA is TGTGCCAGCAGCTTAGGTTTTCCGACAGCCTTAGTGACTGAAGCTTTCTTT. Translation: CASSLGFPTALVTEAFF.

A few counts support this clonotype. The genes are TRBV12-3 or TRBV12-4 and TRBJ2-7; no reliable D call. Trimming cost V 9 bases and J 5 bases, with 2 bases left between them. The CDR3 covers 8 residues. CDR3 loop: CARDEQYF. The CDR3 DNA sequence: TGTGCCAGGGACGAGCAGTACTTC.

The V call is TRBV12-3 or TRBV12-4, the J call TRBJ1-1, with a weak D call TRBD1 (6 bases). The CDR3 sequence is 15 residues long. The germline V and J ends were trimmed by 1 base and 6 bases, with 15 bases remaining between them. The CDR3 DNA is TGTGCCAGCAGTTTAGTTAGCAGGGGAGGACCTGAAGCTTTCTTT. Translation: CASSLVSRGGPEAFF.

This clonotype occurred many times. The chain joins TRBV18 to TRBJ2-5, with TRBD2 matching 7 bases. Germline V CDR1 and CDR2: KGHSH, LQKENI. This CDR3 comprises 16 residues. V lost 2 bases and J lost 5; bases outside the gene matches: 11. CDR3 sequence (DNA): TGTGCCAGCTCACCAGGAGGACTAGGAGTCGGGGAGACCCAGTACTTC. Protein: CASSPGGLGVGETQYF.

This clonotype was observed a few times. The J gene is TRBJ1-1, the V gene TRBV27; tentative D call: TRBD1 (5 bases). V was clipped by 2 bases and J by 1 base, with 14 bases between them. Germline values: CDR1 MNHEY, CDR2 SMNVEV (reference sequence). CDR3 size: 16 residues. CDR3 nucleotide sequence: TGTGCCAGCAGTTTAAAGTTGGGGGTGTGGAACACTGAAGCTTTCTTT. Residues: CASSLKLGVWNTEAFF.

This clonotype was counted at least ten times. The chain recombines TRBV12-3 or TRBV12-4 with TRBJ2-7; either TRBD1 or TRBD2 may fit D (5 bases each). The V end lost 1 base, the J end lost 4 bases, and 32 bases lay between the germline ends. The CDR3 totals 21 residues. CDR3 residues: CASSLDPGLAFLDPSPYEQYF. The CDR3 DNA follows: TGTGCCAGCAGTTTAGATCCAGGGTTAGCGTTCTTGGATCCTTCGCCTTACGAGCAGTACTTC.

This chain uses TRBV12-3 or TRBV12-4 with TRBJ2-2; D could derive from TRBD1 or TRBD2 (5 bases each). CDR3 length: 13 residues. V was clipped by 9 bases and J by 4 bases, with 12 bases between them. The CDR3 nucleotides read TGTGCCAGTATATTTGGGGGCACCGGGGAGCTGTTTTTT. Its translation is CASIFGGTGELFF.

This rearrangement joins TRBV6-1 to TRBJ1-2; D uncertain. V shed 6 bases and J shed 5 bases, with 13 bases lying between them. Germline assignment: CDR1 MNHNS and CDR2 SASEGT. The CDR3 spans 13 residues. CDR3 bases: TGTGCCAGCAGCCCAGCCCACAGTTATGGCTACACCTTC. This encodes CASSPAHSYGYTF.

This clonotype was counted many times. J is TRBJ2-7 and V is TRBV15, with D uncertain. The CDR3 has 15 residues. The germline CDR1 and CDR2 sequences are LNHNV and YYDKDF (reference sequence). V lost 0 bases, J lost 7 bases, and 16 bases lay in between. CDR3 nucleotide sequence: TGTGCCACCAGCAGAGATTCGGTGGGTTTGGGGGAGCAGTACTTC. Amino acid sequence: CATSRDSVGLGEQYF.

This clonotype was counted many times. The chain is built from TRBV30 and TRBJ2-5, with 9 bases that match TRBD2. CDR3 length equals 14 residues. The germline V gene encodes CDR1 GTSNPN and CDR2 SVGIG (reference sequence). V dropped 1 base and J dropped 4; count of bases not matched to a gene: 4. In DNA form, the CDR3 reads TGTGCCTGGAGTGCGGCGGGGGGGATAGAGACCCAGTACTTC. This gives the protein CAWSAAGGIETQYF.

The V and J genes are TRBV11-2 and TRBJ2-1; 7 nucleotides align to TRBD2. CDR1 is SGHAT and CDR2 is FQNNGV in the germline V gene. The CDR3 is 19 residues long. V trimming: 1 base; J trimming: 3 bases; junction bases outside the gene matches: 15. As DNA, the CDR3 is TGTGCCAGCAGCTTAGGAAGGGGTGGCGGGAGCCAACTCTACAATGAGCAGTTCTTC. Amino acids: CASSLGRGGGSQLYNEQFF.

In its sample, this clonotype was seen many times. This sequence joins TRBV20-1 and TRBJ2-3; the D is unclear. This CDR3 spans 11 amino acids. CDR1 is DFQATT and CDR2 is SNEGSKA in the germline V gene (reference sequence). V was trimmed by 6 bases and J by 6 bases, leaving 10 bases between them. CDR3 nucleotides: TGCAGTGCAAAGCTTGGGGATACGCAGTATTTT. Translation gives CSAKLGDTQYF.

As to this clonotype: A read error may be the cause here, since a much bigger clone is one base away. The chain links TRBV6-1 to TRBJ1-1; a possible D gene is TRBD1 (6 bases). Per germline, CDR1 MNHNS and CDR2 SASEGT. The CDR3 has 13 amino acids. Trimming took off 8 bases at V and 8 bases at J, with 18 bases between the two ends. DNA of the CDR3: TGTGCCAGCTTTGATAAGGGGGTTACGGAAGCTTTCTTT. This sequence encodes CASFDKGVTEAFF.

This clonotype was recorded many times. The CDR3 is CASSPGQSNSPLHF. CDR3 in DNA: TGTGCCAGCTCACCGGGACAGAGTAATTCACCCCTCCACTTT. The chain links TRBV18 to TRBJ1-6; 7 nucleotides align to TRBD1. This CDR3 comprises 14 residues. V lost 3 bases, J lost 6 bases, and 2 bases stayed unmatched. Germline-derived CDR1 and CDR2 are KGHSH and LQKENI.

CDR3: CAWSVKNDDEQFF. CDR3 nucleotide sequence: TGTGCCTGGAGTGTAAAGAATGACGATGAGCAGTTCTTC. V is TRBV30 and J is TRBJ2-1, with no clear D. CDR3 length equals 13 residues. The V gene's germline CDR1 is GTSNPN and CDR2 SVGIG (reference sequence). V lost 0 bases and J 8 bases, leaving 11 bases between the germline ends. The full variable domain, rest sourced from reference TRBV30 and TRBJ2-1, is SQTIHQWPATLVQPVGSPLSLECTVEGTSNPNLYWYRQAAGRGLQLLFYSVGIGQISSEVPQNLSASRPQDRQFILSSKKLLLSDSGFYLCAWSVKNDDEQFFGPGTRLTVL.

This clonotype was recorded at least ten times. This chain links TRBV10-1 with TRBJ2-7; 8 bases align to TRBD2. Germline assignment: CDR1 WNHNN and CDR2 SYGVQD (reference sequence). With V trimmed by 7 bases and J by 3 bases, 14 bases remained unmatched. This CDR3 region has 16 residues. CDR3 protein: CASIVVAGGPFYEQYF. The CDR3 DNA reads as TGCGCCAGCATAGTGGTGGCGGGAGGTCCATTCTACGAGCAGTACTTC.

There are a few counts of this clonotype. This chain joins TRBV4-1 and TRBJ2-1, with TRBD1 matching 11 bases. V was clipped by 4 bases and J by 6 bases; unmatched bases: 14. Germline CDR1 and CDR2: MGHRA and YSYEKL. The CDR3 sequence is 18 residues long. DNA for the CDR3: TGCGCCAGCAGCCTAGACCCTGGGGGGACAGGGGGGGGCAATGAGCAGTTCTTC. Amino acids: CASSLDPGGTGGGNEQFF.